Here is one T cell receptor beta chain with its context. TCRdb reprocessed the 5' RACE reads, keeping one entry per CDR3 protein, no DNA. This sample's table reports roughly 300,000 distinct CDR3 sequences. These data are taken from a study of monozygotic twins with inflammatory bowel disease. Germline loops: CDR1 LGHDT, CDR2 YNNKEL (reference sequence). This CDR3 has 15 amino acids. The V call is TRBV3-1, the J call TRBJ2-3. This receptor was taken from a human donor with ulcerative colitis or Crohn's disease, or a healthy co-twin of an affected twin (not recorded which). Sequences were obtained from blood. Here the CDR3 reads CASSQAMSTTDTQYF.